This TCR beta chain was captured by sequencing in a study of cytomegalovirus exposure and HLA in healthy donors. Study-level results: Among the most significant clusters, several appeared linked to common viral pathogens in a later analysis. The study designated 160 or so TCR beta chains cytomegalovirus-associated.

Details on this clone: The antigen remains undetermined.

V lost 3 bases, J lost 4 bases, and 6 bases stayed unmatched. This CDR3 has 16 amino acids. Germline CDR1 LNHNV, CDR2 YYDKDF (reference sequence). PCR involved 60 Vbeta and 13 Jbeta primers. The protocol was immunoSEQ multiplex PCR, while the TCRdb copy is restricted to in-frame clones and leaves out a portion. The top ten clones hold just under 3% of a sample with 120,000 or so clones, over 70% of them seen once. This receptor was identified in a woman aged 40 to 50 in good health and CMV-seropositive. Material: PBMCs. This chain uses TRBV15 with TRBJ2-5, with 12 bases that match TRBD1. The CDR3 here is CATSRVGTGGGETQYF. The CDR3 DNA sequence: TGTGCCACCAGCAGGGTGGGGACAGGGGGCGGAGAGACCCAGTACTTC. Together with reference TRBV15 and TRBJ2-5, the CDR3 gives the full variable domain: DAMVIQNPRYQVTQFGKPVTLSCSQTLNHNVMYWYQQKSSQAPKLLFHYYDKDFNNEADTPDNFQSRRPNTSFCFLDIRSPGLGDTAMYLCATSRVGTGGGETQYFGPGTRLLVL.